Sequencing of this TCR beta chain was carried out in a study of OX40 agonist ivuxolimab in advanced cancers. Study background: Age averaged about 60 years (range roughly 23 to 79), and around 87% were male. Study-level points and caveats: Nonresponders, in some cases, also had low normalized T-cell clonal expansion.

Worth noting for this clone: Its antigen is not identified. This may be a read error, as it is one base from a much larger clone.

The table came from immunoSEQ multiplex PCR; TCRdb's copy has only in-frame clones and leaves some out. Here the sample spans 60,000 to 75,000 clones, nearly 90% being singletons. The source is an adult with an advanced solid tumor such as melanoma, head and neck, liver or kidney cancer. Specimen: CD4+ or CD8+ T cells sorted from blood, collected in a trial of the OX40 agonist ivuxolimab.

The CDR3: CASSPTQDSGNTIYF. DNA for the CDR3: TGTGCCAGCAGTCCCACACAGGACTCTGGAAACACCATATATTTT. The chain couples TRBV27 to TRBJ1-3; possibly TRBD1 for D (5 bases). This CDR3 is 15 amino acids long. Germline values: CDR1 MNHEY, CDR2 SMNVEV (reference sequence). The ends were cut back, 5 bases at V and 0 bases at J, with 11 bases in the middle.